This T cell receptor beta chain is drawn from a study of vaccination effects on CD4 cells after COVID-19. The wider study: A few patients who were convalescent were sampled early, at day +14, and again late after vaccination. Following the second dose by a median of 72 days, the post-vaccine samples were obtained.

The CDR3 totals 16 residues. Trimming cost V 4 bases and J 4 bases; bases outside gene matches: 7. Germline V lookup: CDR1 LNHNV, CDR2 YYDKDF (reference sequence). As concerns this clone: No antigen is known for it.

Subsequent to less than 13 days of culture, CD4+ T cells were isolated. SARS-CoV-2 infected the person between March and December 2020, as confirmed by PCR. Of the BNT162b2 and mRNA-1273 vaccines, participants received two doses of one or the other. Study-wide findings and caveats: Clones from infection and from vaccination both contracted markedly late after vaccination.

Profiled with immunoSEQ multiplex PCR; TCRdb holds only in-frame clones, not every one. Of tens of thousands of clones in the sample, around 75% are singletons; the top ten hold 6.5% to 7.5%. V usage is TRBV15 and J usage is TRBJ1-2, with 12 nucleotides matching TRBD1. Specimen: CD4+ T cells from PBMCs cultured without peptide, collected after COVID-19 vaccination. The TCR originated in a human donor who had a prior SARS-CoV-2 infection. CDR3 in amino acids: CATSTPGQGALYGYTF. As DNA, the CDR3 is TGTGCCACCAGCACCCCGGGACAGGGGGCCCTCTATGGCTACACCTTC.